Following are 2 T cell receptor beta chains from one sample sequenced in a study of Ad26.COV2.S vaccination and SARS-CoV-2 variants. Treatment in this sample: roughly 19 received Ad26.COV2.S at low or high dose, single or two shots; several received placebo; per-sample allocation not given. At day 63 after the first vaccine or placebo injection, samples were drawn. TCRdb keeps only in-frame clones here, not all; method: immunoSEQ multiplex PCR. The sample carries around 270,000 clones, 87% recorded once. The sample consisted of peripheral blood, taken in a trial of Ad26.COV2.S vaccine versus placebo. The receptors here all came from a person between 18 and 60 years old who received the Ad26.COV2.S COVID-19 vaccine or a placebo.

The chain combines TRBV19 with TRBJ1-5; D uncertain. Germline-derived CDR1 and CDR2 are LNHDA and SQIVND (reference sequence). CDR3 size: 15 residues. Deletions cut 4 bases from V and 0 bases from J, with 10 bases between. The CDR3 sequence: CASSTETYSNQPQHF. CDR3 DNA sequence: TGTGCCAGTAGTACCGAAACTTATAGCAATCAGCCCCAGCATTTT. Supplemented by reference TRBV19 and TRBJ1-5, the full variable domain reads DGGITQSPKYLFRKEGQNVTLSCEQNLNHDAMYWYRQDPGQGLRLIYYSQIVNDFQKGDIAEGYSVSREKKESFPLTVTSAQKNPTAFYLCASSTETYSNQPQHFGDGTRLSIL.

This chain connects TRBV19 to TRBJ1-5; TRBD1 might be the D (6 bases). With 5 bases removed from V and 0 bases from J, the gap between germline ends came to 11 bases. Germline assignment: CDR1 LNHDA and CDR2 SQIVND (reference sequence). The CDR3 is 15 residues long. The CDR3 region is CASSPRGYSNQPQHF. CDR3 DNA sequence: TGTGCCAGTAGTCCCAGGGGATATAGCAATCAGCCCCAGCATTTT.